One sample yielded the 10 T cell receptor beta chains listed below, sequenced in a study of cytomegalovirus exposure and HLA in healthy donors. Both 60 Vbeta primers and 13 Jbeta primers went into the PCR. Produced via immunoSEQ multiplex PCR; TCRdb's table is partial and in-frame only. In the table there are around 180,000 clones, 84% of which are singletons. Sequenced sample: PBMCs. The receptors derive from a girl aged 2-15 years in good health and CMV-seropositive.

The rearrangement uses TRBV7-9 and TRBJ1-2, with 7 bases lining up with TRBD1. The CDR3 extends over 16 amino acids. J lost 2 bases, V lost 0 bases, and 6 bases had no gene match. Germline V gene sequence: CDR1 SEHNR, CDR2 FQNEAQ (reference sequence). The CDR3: CASSLAPGGTNYGYTF. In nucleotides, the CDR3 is TGTGCCAGCAGCTTAGCCCCAGGGGGAACAAACTATGGCTACACCTTC.

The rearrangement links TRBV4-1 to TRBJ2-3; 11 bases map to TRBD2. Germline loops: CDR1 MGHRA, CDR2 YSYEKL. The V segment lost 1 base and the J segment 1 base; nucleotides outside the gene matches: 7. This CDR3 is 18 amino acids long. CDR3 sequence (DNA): TGCGCCAGCAGCCAAGCTCCACTAGCGGGGGCCCGCACAGATACGCAGTATTTT. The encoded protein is CASSQAPLAGARTDTQYF.

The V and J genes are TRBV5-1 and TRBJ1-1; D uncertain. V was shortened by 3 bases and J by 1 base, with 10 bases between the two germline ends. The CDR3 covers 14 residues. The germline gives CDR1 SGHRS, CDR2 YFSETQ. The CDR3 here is CASSYHRGNTEAFF. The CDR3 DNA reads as TGCGCCAGCAGCTATCACCGGGGGAACACTGAAGCTTTCTTT.

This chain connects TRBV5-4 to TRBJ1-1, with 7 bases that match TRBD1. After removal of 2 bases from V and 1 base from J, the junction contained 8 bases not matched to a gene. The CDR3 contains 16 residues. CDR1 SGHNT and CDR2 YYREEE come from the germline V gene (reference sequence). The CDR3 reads CASSLGSRGRNTEAFF. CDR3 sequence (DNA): TGTGCCAGCAGCTTAGGATCCAGGGGGAGGAACACTGAAGCTTTCTTT.

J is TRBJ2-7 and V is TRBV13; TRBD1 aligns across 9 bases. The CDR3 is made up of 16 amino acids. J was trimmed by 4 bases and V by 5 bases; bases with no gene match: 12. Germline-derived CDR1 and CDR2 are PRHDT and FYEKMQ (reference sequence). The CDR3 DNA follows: TGTGCCAGCAGCCTTGTTACCGGGACAGGGCCATACGAGCAGTACTTC. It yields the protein CASSLVTGTGPYEQYF.

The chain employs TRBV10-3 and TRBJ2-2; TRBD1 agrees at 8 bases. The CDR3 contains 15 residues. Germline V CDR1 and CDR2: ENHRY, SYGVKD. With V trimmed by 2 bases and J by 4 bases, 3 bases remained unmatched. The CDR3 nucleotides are TGTGCCATCAGTGAGCAGGGGGCGGGCACCGGGGAGCTGTTTTTT. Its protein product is CAISEQGAGTGELFF.

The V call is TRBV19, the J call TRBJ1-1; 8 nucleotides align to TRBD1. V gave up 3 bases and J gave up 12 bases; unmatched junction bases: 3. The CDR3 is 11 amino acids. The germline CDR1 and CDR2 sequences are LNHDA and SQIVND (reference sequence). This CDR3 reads CASSMGTGSFF. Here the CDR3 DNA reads TGTGCCAGTAGTATGGGGACAGGATCTTTCTTT.

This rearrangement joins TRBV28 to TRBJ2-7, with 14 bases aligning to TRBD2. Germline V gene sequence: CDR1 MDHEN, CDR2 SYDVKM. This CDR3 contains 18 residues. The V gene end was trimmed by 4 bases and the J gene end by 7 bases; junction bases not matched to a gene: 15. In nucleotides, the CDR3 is TGTGCCAGCAGTTCTCCCGGGACTAGCGGGAGTGGTTTACGGGAGCAGTACTTC. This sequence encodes CASSSPGTSGSGLREQYF.

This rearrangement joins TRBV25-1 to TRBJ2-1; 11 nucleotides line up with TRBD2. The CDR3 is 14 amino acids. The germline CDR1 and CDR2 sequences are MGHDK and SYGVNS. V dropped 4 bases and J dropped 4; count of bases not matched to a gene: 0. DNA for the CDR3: TGTGCCAGCAGTGGACTAGCGGGATACAATGAGCAGTTCTTC. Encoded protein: CASSGLAGYNEQFF.

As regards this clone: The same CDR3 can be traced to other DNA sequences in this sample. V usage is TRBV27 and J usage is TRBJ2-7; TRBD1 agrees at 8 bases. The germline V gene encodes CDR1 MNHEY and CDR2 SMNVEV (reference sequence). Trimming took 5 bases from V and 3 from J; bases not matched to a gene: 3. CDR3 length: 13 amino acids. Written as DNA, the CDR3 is TGTGCCAGCAGTCTCAGGGGGCGCTACGAGCAGTACTTC. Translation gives CASSLRGRYEQYF.